Here is one T cell receptor beta chain with its context. Its antigen is currently not known. Base qualities are not recorded, but no much larger clone differs from it by a single base. This specimen belongs to a study of cytotoxic CD8 clonotypes in ibrutinib-treated CLL (dated by TCRdb to about 2021). Looking at the study overall: The cohort had about a dozen relapsed/refractory and about 15 treatment-naive patients; around 17 were IGHV unmutated. An average of roughly 250,000 productive templates and approximately 91,000 productive rearrangements was obtained per sample. Response samples were taken after a median of approximately a year on treatment, ranging from about 6 to 40 months. All remission and progressive disease samples were collected while patients were still receiving ibrutinib. Cryopreserved peripheral blood mononuclear cells were collected before treatment, at response, and at either disease progression or sustained remission. Of the 90 or so participants in the trial, about two dozen had longitudinal samples available. Responses were partial in 24 patients and complete in 2; after median 68 months follow-up, some 15 stayed in remission and around 12 progressed.

The germline V gene (reference sequence) provides CDR1 SGHNT and CDR2 YYREEE. Cut back by 4 bases and 0 bases, the V and J ends lie 13 bases apart. Reading from cysteine to phenylalanine, the CDR3 counts 15 amino acids. Just CDR3 DNA is preserved here, 45 bases in frame from base 1. On a MiSeq, deep resolution sequencing aimed for a depth between 1 in 1 million and 1 in 200,000 T cells, with each clonotype covered about 9.2x on average. The immunoSEQ hsTCRB Kit was used to generate TCR beta libraries. Regarding the original processing steps: The data were analyzed with ImmunoSEQ Analyzer and ImmunoSEQ Data Assistant, and V, D and J gene assignments followed IMGT definitions. Clonality, with values ranging from 0 to 1, was calculated as one minus the normalized Shannon entropy of productive rearrangement frequencies. Public clonotype analysis was restricted to overrepresented clonotypes comprising at least 0.05% of each patient's repertoire. Fewer than 15 age-matched healthy donor repertoires from immuneACCESS served as clonality controls. Not all clones reach the TCRdb copy of this immuneACCESS table, which keeps in-frame sequences only. Checked studies attribute under half of the gap to unresolved V genes and leave the rest unexplained. The V and J calls and clone size are taken from that table; D and trimming were inferred from the DNA. Across this sample there are approximately 100,000 clones, with almost 80% seen only once. Of the sample, around 32% falls within the top ten clones.

The time point label, as the study defines it: about twelve months on ibrutinib. For TCR beta library preparation, approximately 1.9 micrograms of genomic DNA was extracted from cryopreserved PBMCs. Longitudinal blood samples from CLL patients on ibrutinib monotherapy were analyzed using high-throughput TCR beta sequencing. The patients were enrolled in a single-center, open-label phase 2 trial of ibrutinib monotherapy. The paper's findings and limits, for the study overall: An increase in clonality was observed at ibrutinib response, with clonality remaining stable during sustained remission and falling back toward baseline at progression. Public clonotypes were found to be uncommon and were observed to contract or remain stable during treatment; the increase in clonality was shown to reflect expansion of private clonotypes at ibrutinib response. Sampling times were not matched between sustained-remission and progressing patients, and lymph node repertoires were not studied. At baseline, clonality was higher than in age-matched healthy donors and showed a strong correlation with circulating CD8+ T-cell counts.

The chain employs TRBV5-4 and TRBJ2-5, with no confidently assigned D gene. Here the sequenced sample was PBMCs, taken after 12 months of ibrutinib treatment. This TCR came from a human donor with chronic lymphocytic leukemia. The CDR3 loop reads CASSRFSSDQETQYF. The DNA sequence follows: TGTGCCAGCAGCCGTTTCAGCAGCGACCAAGAGACCCAGTACTTC.